This T cell receptor beta chain was documented in a study of blood T cell repertoires in COVID-19. Overall study context: PBMCs, B-cell-depleted T cells, or T cells provided the cDNA or gDNA that made up the material.

J lost 3 bases, V lost 0 bases, and 3 bases had no gene match. There are 16 residues in the CDR3. CDR1 is SGHNT, CDR2 YYREEE, per germline (reference sequence). The method was immunoSEQ multiplex PCR; TCRdb's version includes in-frame clones alone and lacks a portion of them. The sample includes fewer than 250,000 clones, over 80% of them seen just once. The specimen was peripheral blood. The sequence was obtained from a young man with COVID-19, enrolled during active disease. This chain connects TRBV5-4 to TRBJ1-4; 9 nucleotides align to TRBD1. The CDR3 here is CASSLERTGANEKLFF. The CDR3 bases are TGTGCCAGCAGCTTGGAAAGGACAGGGGCTAATGAAAAACTGTTTTTT.